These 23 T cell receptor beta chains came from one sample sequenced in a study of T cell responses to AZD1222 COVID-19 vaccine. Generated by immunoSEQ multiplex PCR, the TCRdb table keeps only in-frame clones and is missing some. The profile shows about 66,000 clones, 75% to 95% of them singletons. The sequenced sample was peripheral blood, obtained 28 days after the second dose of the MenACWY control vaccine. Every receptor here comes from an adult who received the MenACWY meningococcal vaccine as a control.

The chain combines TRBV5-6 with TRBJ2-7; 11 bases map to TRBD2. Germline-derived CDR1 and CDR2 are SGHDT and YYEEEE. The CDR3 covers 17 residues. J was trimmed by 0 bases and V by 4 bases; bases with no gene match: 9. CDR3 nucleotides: TGTGCCAGCAGCGCCGGACTAGCGGGCGAGAGCTCCTACGAGCAGTACTTC. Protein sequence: CASSAGLAGESSYEQYF.

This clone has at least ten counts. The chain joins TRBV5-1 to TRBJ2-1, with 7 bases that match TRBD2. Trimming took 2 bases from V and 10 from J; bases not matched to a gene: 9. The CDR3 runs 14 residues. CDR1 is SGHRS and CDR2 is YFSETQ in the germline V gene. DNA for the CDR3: TGCGCCAGCAGCTTCCCTAGCGGAGGCGGAGAGCAGTTCTTC. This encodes CASSFPSGGGEQFF.

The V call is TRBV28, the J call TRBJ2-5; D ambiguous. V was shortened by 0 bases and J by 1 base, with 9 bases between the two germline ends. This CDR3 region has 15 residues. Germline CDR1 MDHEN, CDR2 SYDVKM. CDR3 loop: CASSLWAAAQETQYF. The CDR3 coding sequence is TGTGCCAGCAGTTTATGGGCAGCAGCCCAAGAGACCCAGTACTTC.

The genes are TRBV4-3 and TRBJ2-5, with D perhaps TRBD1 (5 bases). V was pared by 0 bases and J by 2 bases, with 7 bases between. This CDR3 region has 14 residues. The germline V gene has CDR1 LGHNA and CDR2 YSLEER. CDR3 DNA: TGCGCCAGCAGCCAAGATACAGGACAAGAGACCCAGTACTTC. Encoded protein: CASSQDTGQETQYF.

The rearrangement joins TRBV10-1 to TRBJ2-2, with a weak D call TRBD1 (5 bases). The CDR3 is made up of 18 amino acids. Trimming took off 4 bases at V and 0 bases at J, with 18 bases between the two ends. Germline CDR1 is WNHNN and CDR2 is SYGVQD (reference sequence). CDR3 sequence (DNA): TGCGCCAGCAGTGCGCGACAGACCCCGTTCGCGAACACCGGGGAGCTGTTTTTT. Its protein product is CASSARQTPFANTGELFF.

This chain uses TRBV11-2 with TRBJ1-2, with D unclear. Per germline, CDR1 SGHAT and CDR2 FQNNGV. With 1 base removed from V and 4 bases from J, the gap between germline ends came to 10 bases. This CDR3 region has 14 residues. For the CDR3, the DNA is TGTGCCAGCAGCTTAGGCGAGGGAGGCTATGGCTACACCTTC. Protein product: CASSLGEGGYGYTF.

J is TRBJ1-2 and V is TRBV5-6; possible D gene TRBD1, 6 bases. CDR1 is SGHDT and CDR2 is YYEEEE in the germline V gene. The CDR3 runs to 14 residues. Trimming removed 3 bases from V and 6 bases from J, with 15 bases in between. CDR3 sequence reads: CASSYPGALDGYTF. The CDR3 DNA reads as TGTGCCAGCAGCTATCCGGGGGCGCTAGATGGCTACACCTTC.

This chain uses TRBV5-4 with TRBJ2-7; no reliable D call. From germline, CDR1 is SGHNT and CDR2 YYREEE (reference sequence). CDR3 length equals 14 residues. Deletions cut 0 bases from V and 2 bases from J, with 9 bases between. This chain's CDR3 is CASSLAESPYEQYF. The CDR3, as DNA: TGTGCCAGCAGCTTGGCCGAGTCCCCCTACGAGCAGTACTTC.

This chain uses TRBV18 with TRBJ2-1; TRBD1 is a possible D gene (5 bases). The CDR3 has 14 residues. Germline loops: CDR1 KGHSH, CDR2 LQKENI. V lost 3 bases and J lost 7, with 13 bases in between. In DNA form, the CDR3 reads TGTGCCAGCTCACCCGACAGTAGTGAAAATGAGCAGTTCTTC. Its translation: CASSPDSSENEQFF.

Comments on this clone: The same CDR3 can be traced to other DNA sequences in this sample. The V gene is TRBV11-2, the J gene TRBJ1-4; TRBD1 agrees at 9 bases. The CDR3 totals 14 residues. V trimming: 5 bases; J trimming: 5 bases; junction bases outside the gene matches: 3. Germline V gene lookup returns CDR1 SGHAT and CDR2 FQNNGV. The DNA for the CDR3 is TGTGCCAGCAGCCTCGGACAGGGGAATGAAAAACTGTTTTTT. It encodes CASSLGQGNEKLFF.

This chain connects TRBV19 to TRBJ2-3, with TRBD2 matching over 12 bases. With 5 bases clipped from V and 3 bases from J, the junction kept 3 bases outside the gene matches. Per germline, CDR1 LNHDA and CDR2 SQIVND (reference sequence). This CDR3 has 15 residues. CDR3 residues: CASSPGLAGTDTQYF. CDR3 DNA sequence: TGTGCCAGTAGTCCCGGACTAGCGGGAACAGATACGCAGTATTTT.

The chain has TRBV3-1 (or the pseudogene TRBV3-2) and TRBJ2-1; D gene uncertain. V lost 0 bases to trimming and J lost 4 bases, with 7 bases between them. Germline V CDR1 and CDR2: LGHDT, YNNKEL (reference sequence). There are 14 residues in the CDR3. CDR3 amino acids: CASSQDNRYNEQFF. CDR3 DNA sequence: TGTGCCAGCAGCCAAGATAATAGATACAATGAGCAGTTCTTC.

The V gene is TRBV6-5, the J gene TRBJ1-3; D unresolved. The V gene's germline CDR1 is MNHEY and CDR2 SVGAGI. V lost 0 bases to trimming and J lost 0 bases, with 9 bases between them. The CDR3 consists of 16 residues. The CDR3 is CASSYSRASSGNTIYF. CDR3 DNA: TGTGCCAGCAGTTACTCGAGGGCATCCTCTGGAAACACCATATATTTT.

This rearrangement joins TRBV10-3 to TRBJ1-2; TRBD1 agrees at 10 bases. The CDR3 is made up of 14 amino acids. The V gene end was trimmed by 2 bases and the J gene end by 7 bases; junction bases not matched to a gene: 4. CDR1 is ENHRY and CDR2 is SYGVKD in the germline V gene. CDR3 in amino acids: CAISEDRGPGGYTF. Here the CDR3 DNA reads TGTGCCATCAGTGAGGACAGGGGGCCAGGTGGCTACACCTTC.

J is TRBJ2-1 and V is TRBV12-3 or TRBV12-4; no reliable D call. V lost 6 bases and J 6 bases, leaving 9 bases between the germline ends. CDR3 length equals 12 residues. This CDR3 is CASSIDTNEQFF. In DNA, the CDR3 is TGTGCCAGCAGCATTGACACCAATGAGCAGTTCTTC.

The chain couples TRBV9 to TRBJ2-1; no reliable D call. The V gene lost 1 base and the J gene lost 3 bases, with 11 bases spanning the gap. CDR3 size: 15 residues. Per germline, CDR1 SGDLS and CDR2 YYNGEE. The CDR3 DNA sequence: TGTGCCAGCAGCGTACAGGCGGCGAACTACAATGAGCAGTTCTTC. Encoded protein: CASSVQAANYNEQFF.

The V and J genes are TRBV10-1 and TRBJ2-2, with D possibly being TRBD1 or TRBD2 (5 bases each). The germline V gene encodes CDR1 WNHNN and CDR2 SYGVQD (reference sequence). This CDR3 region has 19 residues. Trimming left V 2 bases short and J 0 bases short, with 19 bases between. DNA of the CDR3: TGCGCCAGCAGTGAGCCTTTGGGACGGCCGGTCCCGAACACCGGGGAGCTGTTTTTT. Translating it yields CASSEPLGRPVPNTGELFF.

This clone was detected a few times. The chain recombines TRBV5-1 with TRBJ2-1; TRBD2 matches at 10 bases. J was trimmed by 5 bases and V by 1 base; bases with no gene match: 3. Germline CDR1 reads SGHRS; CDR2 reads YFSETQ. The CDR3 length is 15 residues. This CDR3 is CASSLIGLADNEQFF. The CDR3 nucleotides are TGCGCCAGCAGCTTGATTGGACTAGCGGACAATGAGCAGTTCTTC.

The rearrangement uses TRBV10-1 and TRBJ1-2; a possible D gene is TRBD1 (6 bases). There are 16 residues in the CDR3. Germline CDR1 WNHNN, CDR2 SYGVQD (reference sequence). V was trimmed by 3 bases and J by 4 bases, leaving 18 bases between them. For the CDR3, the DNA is TGCGCCAGCAGTGACAGTATTGGACAGCCCCTCTATGGCTACACCTTC. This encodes CASSDSIGQPLYGYTF.

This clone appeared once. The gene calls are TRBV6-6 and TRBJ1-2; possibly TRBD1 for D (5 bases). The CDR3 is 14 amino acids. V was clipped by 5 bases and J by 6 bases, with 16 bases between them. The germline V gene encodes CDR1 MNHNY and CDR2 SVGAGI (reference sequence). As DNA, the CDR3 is TGTGCCAGCAGTCCTTGGACATCATCGCATGGCTACACCTTC. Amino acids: CASSPWTSSHGYTF.

CDR3 bases: TGTGCCAGCAGTTCCCTCGCGGCCGCCTACGAGCAGTACTTC. It encodes CASSSLAAAYEQYF. This sequence joins TRBV27 and TRBJ2-7; D not certain. The CDR3 has 14 residues. The germline gives CDR1 MNHEY, CDR2 SMNVEV (reference sequence). With 4 bases removed from V and 2 bases from J, the gap between germline ends came to 12 bases.

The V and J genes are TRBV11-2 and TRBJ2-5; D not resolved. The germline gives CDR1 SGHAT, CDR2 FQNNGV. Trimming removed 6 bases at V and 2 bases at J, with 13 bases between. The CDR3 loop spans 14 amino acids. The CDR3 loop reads CASSPLADQETQYF. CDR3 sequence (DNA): TGTGCCAGCAGTCCTTTGGCGGATCAAGAGACCCAGTACTTC.

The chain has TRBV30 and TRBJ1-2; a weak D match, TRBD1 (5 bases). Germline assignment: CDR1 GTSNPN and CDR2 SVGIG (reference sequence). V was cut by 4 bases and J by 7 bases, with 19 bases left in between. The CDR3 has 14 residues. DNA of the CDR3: TGTGCCTGGACCCCCCTCTTCTCGACAGCTGGCTACACCTTC. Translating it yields CAWTPLFSTAGYTF.